The 4 T cell receptor beta chains given below trace back to one sample, sequenced in a study of T cells after yellow fever vaccination. TCRdb independently ran MiXCR on the 5' RACE reads; one entry per CDR3 protein. The sample lists about 240,000 distinct CDR3 sequences, 6.9% seen once, with roughly 0.86% in the top ten. Sequencing used CD4+ T cells sorted from PBMCs, obtained 15 days after the yellow fever booster vaccination. These receptors were collected from a man aged 25-45 years who received the YFV17D yellow fever vaccine.

This clonotype was seen only a few times. This rearrangement joins TRBV5-1 to TRBJ2-3; D may be TRBD1 (6 bases). The CDR3 is 16 residues long. V lost 4 bases and J 0 bases, leaving 15 bases between the germline ends. Germline CDR1 and CDR2: SGHRS and YFSETQ. CDR3 residues: CASSQGTSSSTDTQYF. The CDR3 DNA sequence: TGCGCCAGCAGCCAGGGGACAAGCTCTAGCACAGATACGCAGTATTTT.

This chain links TRBV12-3 or TRBV12-4 with TRBJ2-2; D tentatively reads TRBD1 or TRBD2 (5 bases each). The CDR3 extends over 15 amino acids. V was cut by 6 bases and J by 4 bases, with 15 bases left in between. CDR3 residues: CASSPGPTFTGELFF. The CDR3 DNA reads TGTGCCAGCAGCCCGGGACCTACGTTCACCGGGGAGCTGTTTTTT.

This clonotype was found a few times. The chain recombines TRBV5-6 with TRBJ2-7; D might be TRBD2 (7 bases). The V and J ends lost 6 bases and 1 base respectively, with 17 bases between them. Germline-derived CDR1 and CDR2 are SGHDT and YYEEEE. This CDR3 is 15 amino acids long. The CDR3 protein is CASNRGASASYEQYF. The CDR3 DNA is TGTGCCAGCAACCGGGGGGCTAGCGCTTCCTACGAGCAGTACTTC.

The chain couples TRBV11-2 to TRBJ2-5; 10 bases align to TRBD2. Unmatched junction bases numbered 13, after V lost 2 bases and J lost 1 base. This CDR3 contains 19 residues. From germline, CDR1 is SGHAT and CDR2 FQNNGV. The CDR3 spells CASSLRGRLAGVGQETQYF. CDR3 coding DNA: TGTGCCAGCAGCTTAAGGGGGCGCCTAGCGGGAGTCGGCCAAGAGACCCAGTACTTC.